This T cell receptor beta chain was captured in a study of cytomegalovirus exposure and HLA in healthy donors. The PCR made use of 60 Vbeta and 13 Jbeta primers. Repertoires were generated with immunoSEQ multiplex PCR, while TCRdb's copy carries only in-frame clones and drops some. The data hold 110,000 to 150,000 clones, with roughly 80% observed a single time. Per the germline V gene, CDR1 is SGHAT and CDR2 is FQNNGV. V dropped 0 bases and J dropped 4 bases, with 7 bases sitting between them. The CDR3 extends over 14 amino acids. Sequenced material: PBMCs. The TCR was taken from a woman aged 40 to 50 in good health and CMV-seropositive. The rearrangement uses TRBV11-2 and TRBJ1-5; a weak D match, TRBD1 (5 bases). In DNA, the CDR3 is TGTGCCAGCAGCTTAGAGGGGCCAAATCAGCCCCAGCATTTT. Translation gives CASSLEGPNQPQHF.